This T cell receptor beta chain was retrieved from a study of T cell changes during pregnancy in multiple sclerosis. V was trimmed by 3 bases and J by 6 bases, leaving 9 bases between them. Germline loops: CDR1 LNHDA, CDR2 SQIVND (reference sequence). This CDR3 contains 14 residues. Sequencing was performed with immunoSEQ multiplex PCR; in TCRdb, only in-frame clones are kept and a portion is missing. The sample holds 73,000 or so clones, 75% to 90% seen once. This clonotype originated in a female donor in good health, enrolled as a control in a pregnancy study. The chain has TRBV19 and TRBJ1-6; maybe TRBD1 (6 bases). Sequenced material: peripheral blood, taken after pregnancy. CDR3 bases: TGTGCCAGTAGTATTACACAGGGTAATTCACCCCTCCACTTT. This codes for CASSITQGNSPLHF.